The 30 T cell receptor beta chains presented below share a single source sample, sequenced in a study of cytomegalovirus exposure and HLA in healthy donors. 60 Vbeta and 13 Jbeta primers were used in PCR. The data were produced by immunoSEQ multiplex PCR, yet TCRdb's version contains in-frame clones alone and is incomplete. Counted here are some 150,000 clones, roughly 76% occurring once; the ten biggest clones make up around 14%. The source material was PBMCs. The receptors derive from a woman aged 50 to 65 in good health and CMV-seronegative.

The chain uses TRBV30 and TRBJ2-7; 13 nucleotides line up with TRBD2. CDR1 and CDR2 (germline): GTSNPN, SVGIG (reference sequence). J gave up 6 bases and V 3 bases, and 14 bases lay outside the gene matches. This CDR3 spans 17 amino acids. CDR3 nucleotides: TGTGCCTGGAGCCGCCAATCGGGACTAGCGGGACGGGGCGAGCAGTACTTC. Amino acid sequence: CAWSRQSGLAGRGEQYF.

The V call is TRBV4-2, the J call TRBJ1-2, with 9 bases fitting TRBD1. This CDR3 comprises 17 residues. Per germline, CDR1 LGHNA and CDR2 YNFKEQ. The ends lost 1 base at V and 2 bases at J; junction bases unmatched: 8. DNA of the CDR3: TGTGCCAGCAGCCAAGGGGGACAGGGCAAATGGAACTATGGCTACACCTTC. Translation gives CASSQGGQGKWNYGYTF.

V is TRBV29-1 and J is TRBJ2-7, with 10 positions matching TRBD1. The CDR3 length is 15 residues. Germline assignment: CDR1 SQVTM and CDR2 ANQGSEA. With V trimmed by 5 bases and J by 3 bases, 10 bases remained unmatched. CDR3 DNA: TGCAGCGTTCCCGGGACAGGGGATCCCTTCTACGAGCAGTACTTC. Its translation: CSVPGTGDPFYEQYF.

V gene TRBV7-2 combines with J gene TRBJ2-3; TRBD2 might be the D (7 bases). Trimming pared 8 bases from V and 3 bases from J, leaving 15 bases between. CDR3 length: 14 amino acids. Germline V gene data show CDR1 as SGHTA and CDR2 as FQGNSA. Written as DNA, the CDR3 is TGTGCCAGCCGACTACGGGGGGCGACAGATACGCAGTATTTT. It yields the protein CASRLRGATDTQYF.

This chain connects TRBV4-3 to TRBJ2-1; the D gene is possibly TRBD2 (7 bases). Trimming took off 3 bases at V and 0 bases at J, with 15 bases between the two ends. This CDR3 comprises 17 residues. Germline V gene data show CDR1 as LGHNA and CDR2 as YSLEER. The CDR3 protein is CASSQGGRVSSYNEQFF. The CDR3, as DNA: TGCGCCAGCAGCCAGGGGGGGCGGGTTAGCTCCTACAATGAGCAGTTCTTC.

This sequence joins TRBV15 and TRBJ2-1, with TRBD2 matching over 13 bases. The V gene end was trimmed by 1 base and the J gene end by 7 bases; junction bases not matched to a gene: 13. This CDR3 is built from 19 residues. Per the germline V gene, CDR1 is LNHNV and CDR2 is YYDKDF (reference sequence). CDR3 in amino acids: CATSRGRTSGSLLLNEQFF. In nucleotides, the CDR3 is TGTGCCACCAGCAGAGGCAGGACTAGCGGGAGCCTCCTGCTAAATGAGCAGTTCTTC. Complete variable domain (other parts from reference TRBV15 and TRBJ2-1): DAMVIQNPRYQVTQFGKPVTLSCSQTLNHNVMYWYQQKSSQAPKLLFHYYDKDFNNEADTPDNFQSRRPNTSFCFLDIRSPGLGDTAMYLCATSRGRTSGSLLLNEQFFGPGTRLTVL.

V and J are TRBV5-4 and TRBJ2-3; 7 bases map to TRBD2. This CDR3 region has 16 residues. From germline, CDR1 is SGHNT and CDR2 YYREEE (reference sequence). Trimming removed 0 bases from V and 2 bases from J; junction bases left unmatched: 6. This chain's CDR3 is CASSLDGRGTTDTQYF. CDR3 in DNA: TGTGCCAGCAGCTTGGATGGGCGGGGGACCACAGATACGCAGTATTTT.

The chain recombines TRBV2 with TRBJ2-2; D may be TRBD2 (5 bases). Germline V gives CDR1 SNHLY, CDR2 FYNNEI. Between the trimmed V and J ends, which lost 1 base and 8 bases, there was a span of 11 bases. The CDR3 spans 14 residues. This CDR3 is CASSEVRGGGELFF. CDR3 coding DNA: TGTGCCAGCAGTGAAGTTCGGGGTGGAGGGGAGCTGTTTTTT.

The V and J genes are TRBV6-1 and TRBJ1-2; the match to TRBD1 covers 8 bases. CDR1 and CDR2 from the germline V gene are MNHNS and SASEGT. V gave up 6 bases and J gave up 4 bases; unmatched junction bases: 10. This CDR3 has 15 residues. The CDR3 bases are TGTGCCAGCAGCTCCCGACAGGGGACCCCCTATGGCTACACCTTC. It yields the protein CASSSRQGTPYGYTF.

The V call is TRBV14, the J call TRBJ2-3, with TRBD2 matching over 7 bases. V was clipped by 4 bases and J by 9 bases; unmatched bases: 1. The CDR3 length is 11 residues. Germline-derived CDR1 and CDR2 are SGHDN and FVKESK. CDR3 protein: CASSRGGTQYF. The CDR3 DNA is TGTGCCAGCAGCCGGGGGGGGACGCAGTATTTT.

The chain combines TRBV15 with TRBJ2-3; possible D gene TRBD1, 5 bases. This CDR3 is built from 13 residues. The V gene lost 5 bases and the J gene lost 2 bases, with 8 bases spanning the gap. Germline V gives CDR1 LNHNV, CDR2 YYDKDF (reference sequence). The CDR3 loop is CATSGAFTDTQYF. Here the CDR3 DNA reads TGTGCCACCAGCGGGGCCTTCACAGATACGCAGTATTTT.

The chain uses TRBV2 and TRBJ2-2, with 8 bases matching TRBD2. There are 15 residues in the CDR3. CDR1 SNHLY and CDR2 FYNNEI come from the germline V gene. V shed 6 bases and J 5 bases; nucleotides not matched to a gene: 8. The CDR3: CASSPLGGGTGELFF. The CDR3 nucleotides read TGTGCCAGCAGCCCACTCGGGGGGGGAACCGGGGAGCTGTTTTTT.

The chain uses TRBV7-9 and TRBJ1-6, with 9 bases aligning to TRBD1. Germline V gives CDR1 SEHNR, CDR2 FQNEAQ (reference sequence). The CDR3 covers 15 residues. V gave up 0 bases and J gave up 8 bases; unmatched junction bases: 2. CDR3 DNA sequence: TGTGCCAGCAGCTTAGCCGGGACAGGGCATTCACCCCTCCACTTT. As protein: CASSLAGTGHSPLHF.

The V call is TRBV7-9, the J call TRBJ2-3; the match to TRBD1 covers 7 bases. The CDR3 is made up of 14 amino acids. The V segment lost 5 bases and the J segment 2 bases; nucleotides outside the gene matches: 4. Germline V gene data show CDR1 as SEHNR and CDR2 as FQNEAQ (reference sequence). The CDR3 DNA is TGTGCCAGCAGCCCGGGGACAGACACAGATACGCAGTATTTT. It encodes CASSPGTDTDTQYF.

The chain couples TRBV25-1 to TRBJ1-3; D might be TRBD1 (6 bases). There are 14 residues in the CDR3. The germline V and J ends were trimmed by 7 bases and 4 bases, with 14 bases remaining between them. CDR1 is MGHDK and CDR2 is SYGVNS in the germline V gene. The CDR3 loop is CASNRAGDGNTIYF. The CDR3 region has the DNA TGTGCCAGCAACAGGGCGGGGGACGGAAACACCATATATTTT.

This clone was counted only a few times. The DNA of the CDR3 is TGTGCCAGCAGCGGGGGCGGGGGCCCGGCGGGGTGGAGCACAGATACGCAGTATTTT. It codes for CASSGGGGPAGWSTDTQYF. The gene calls are TRBV9 and TRBJ2-3, with D perhaps matching TRBD2 (7 bases). The CDR3 loop spans 19 amino acids. From germline, CDR1 is SGDLS and CDR2 YYNGEE. The ends were cut back, 3 bases at V and 0 bases at J, with 23 bases in the middle.

CDR3 DNA sequence: TGTGCCACCAGCAGAGATCTCGGAGGGTCCGGCCAGCCCCAGCATTTT. Protein product: CATSRDLGGSGQPQHF. The rearrangement joins TRBV15 to TRBJ1-5, with unresolved D. Trimming pared 0 bases from V and 7 bases from J, leaving 16 bases between. Germline-derived CDR1 and CDR2 are LNHNV and YYDKDF (reference sequence). This CDR3 has 16 amino acids.

The chain carries TRBV5-6 and TRBJ1-4; the D gene is possibly TRBD1 (6 bases). CDR1 and CDR2 from the germline V gene are SGHDT and YYEEEE. V lost 2 bases to trimming and J lost 0 bases, with 14 bases between them. The CDR3 is made up of 17 amino acids. The CDR3 region is CASSFGQHTATNEKLFF. CDR3 coding DNA: TGTGCCAGCAGCTTCGGACAGCACACCGCAACTAATGAAAAACTGTTTTTT.

This chain uses TRBV4-2 with TRBJ2-1, with a weak D call TRBD2 (5 bases). Germline lookup yields CDR1 LGHNA and CDR2 YNFKEQ. Trimming took off 4 bases at V and 2 bases at J, with 9 bases between the two ends. The CDR3 is 14 amino acids. The CDR3, as DNA: TGTGCCAGCAGCCGGGAGAGGACCTACAATGAGCAGTTCTTC. Translated: CASSRERTYNEQFF.

V is TRBV15 and J is TRBJ1-5; 9 nucleotides align to TRBD1. The germline V gene encodes CDR1 LNHNV and CDR2 YYDKDF (reference sequence). The CDR3 totals 16 residues. V lost 0 bases to trimming and J lost 4 bases; unmatched junction nucleotides: 4. DNA for the CDR3: TGTGCCACCAGCAGAGATCGAGGGACAGGGAATCAGCCCCAGCATTTT. Its protein product is CATSRDRGTGNQPQHF.

The chain combines TRBV18 with TRBJ1-5, with D possibly TRBD1 on 5 matching bases. In germline, CDR1 is KGHSH, CDR2 LQKENI. Deletions cut 0 bases from V and 6 bases from J, with 12 bases between. The CDR3 has 15 amino acids. The CDR3 region is CASSPPGGVRQPQHF. In DNA form, the CDR3 reads TGTGCCAGCTCACCACCGGGAGGGGTGCGTCAGCCCCAGCATTTT.

The chain is built from TRBV7-8 and TRBJ2-7; D may be TRBD2 (6 bases). Germline-derived CDR1 and CDR2 are SGHVS and FQNEAQ. The length of the CDR3 is 15 residues. V was trimmed by 2 bases and J by 6 bases, leaving 17 bases between them. The CDR3 loop is CASSLTAGSYGEQYF. The CDR3 region has the DNA TGTGCCAGCAGCTTAACCGCGGGGTCCTATGGCGAGCAGTACTTC.

The genes are TRBV6-1 and TRBJ2-3; the match to TRBD2 covers 8 bases. The length of the CDR3 is 14 residues. The germline V gene has CDR1 MNHNS and CDR2 SASEGT. V shed 9 bases, J shed 3 bases, and the junction held 8 bases outside the gene matches. CDR3: CARPQGLETDTQYF. In DNA form, the CDR3 reads TGTGCCAGACCGCAGGGACTAGAAACAGATACGCAGTATTTT.

This rearrangement joins TRBV7-2 to TRBJ1-6; TRBD1 matches 7 bases. The CDR3 runs to 16 residues. CDR1 is SGHTA and CDR2 is FQGNSA in the germline V gene. After removal of 3 bases from V and 9 bases from J, the junction contained 11 bases not matched to a gene. The CDR3: CASSLGQTLNRSPLHF. DNA for the CDR3: TGTGCCAGCAGCTTGGGACAGACTCTTAATCGTTCACCCCTCCACTTT.

The chain links TRBV18 to TRBJ2-3; 7 bases map to TRBD1. The CDR3 length is 15 residues. V trimming: 4 bases; J trimming: 0 bases; junction bases outside the gene matches: 4. Germline CDR1 is KGHSH and CDR2 is LQKENI. CDR3 in DNA: TGTGCCAGCTCACGGGACAGCCCTAGCACAGATACGCAGTATTTT. This gives the protein CASSRDSPSTDTQYF.

The chain links TRBV4-3 to TRBJ1-6; 8 bases match TRBD1. CDR1 and CDR2 from the germline V gene are LGHNA and YSLEER. The CDR3 contains 15 residues. The junction had 6 bases not matched to a gene; V was cut back by 1 base and J by 10 bases. The CDR3 sequence: CASSQVTQGESPLHF. The CDR3 DNA sequence: TGCGCCAGCAGCCAAGTAACACAGGGGGAGTCACCCCTCCACTTT.

The chain carries TRBV7-6 and TRBJ2-1; 10 bases line up with TRBD2. The germline V gene encodes CDR1 SGHVS and CDR2 FNYEAQ. The trim removed 4 bases at V and 10 bases at J, leaving 1 base unmatched. The CDR3 is 12 residues long. The CDR3 spells CASSYSGGEQFF. DNA for the CDR3: TGTGCCAGCAGCTATAGCGGGGGGGAGCAGTTCTTC.

The J gene is TRBJ1-2, the V gene TRBV9; 11 bases match TRBD1. The germline gives CDR1 SGDLS, CDR2 YYNGEE. V lost 4 bases to trimming and J lost 6 bases; unmatched junction nucleotides: 8. CDR3 length equals 15 residues. The CDR3 DNA sequence: TGTGCCAGCAGCACCCGGACAGGGGGCGGGGATGGCTACACCTTC. Its protein product is CASSTRTGGGDGYTF.

The chain couples TRBV6-4 to TRBJ2-1, with a weak D call TRBD2 (5 bases). The germline V and J ends were trimmed by 4 bases and 4 bases, with 14 bases remaining between them. The CDR3 spans 15 residues. Per germline, CDR1 MRHNA and CDR2 SNTAGT. This chain's CDR3 is CASSAEGTGYNEQFF. CDR3 in DNA: TGTGCCAGCAGTGCAGAAGGAACGGGGTACAATGAGCAGTTCTTC.

The chain couples TRBV19 to TRBJ1-1; D remains ambiguous. The V gene lost 9 bases and the J gene lost 1 base, with 6 bases spanning the gap. This CDR3 spans 11 amino acids. CDR1 and CDR2 (germline): LNHDA, SQIVND (reference sequence). CDR3 in amino acids: CASRGNTEAFF. Here the CDR3 DNA reads TGTGCCAGCCGGGGGAACACTGAAGCTTTCTTT. The full variable domain, rest sourced from reference TRBV19 and TRBJ1-1, is DGGITQSPKYLFRKEGQNVTLSCEQNLNHDAMYWYRQDPGQGLRLIYYSQIVNDFQKGDIAEGYSVSREKKESFPLTVTSAQKNPTAFYLCASRGNTEAFFGQGTRLTVV.